The 6 T cell receptor beta chains presented below share a single source sample, sequenced in a study of shared clonotypes between healthy human individuals. Libraries were prepared by immunoSEQ multiplex PCR; TCRdb keeps only in-frame clonotypes and omits some of them. The sample has about 2 million clones; roughly 96% are singletons. Sequenced sample: naive CD4+ T cells sorted from blood. Subset specified: CD45RA+ positively selected. The receptors were sampled from a man aged 18-30 years in good health.

The chain has TRBV5-1 and TRBJ2-7; no firm D call. Germline assignment: CDR1 SGHRS and CDR2 YFSETQ. The CDR3 spans 14 residues. Trimming removed 2 bases at V and 4 bases at J, with 13 bases between. The CDR3 sequence: CASSFDRLPYEQYF. The CDR3 DNA is TGCGCCAGCAGCTTCGACCGCTTGCCTTACGAGCAGTACTTC.

This clone was seen many times. This chain links TRBV28 with TRBJ1-5, with 7 bases fitting TRBD1. This CDR3 region has 17 residues. Germline V CDR1 and CDR2: MDHEN, SYDVKM. The V gene end was trimmed by 6 bases and the J gene end by 0 bases; junction bases not matched to a gene: 11. The CDR3 region is CASSQTGDRPSNQPQHF. For the CDR3, the DNA is TGTGCCAGCAGCCAAACAGGGGACCGGCCTAGCAATCAGCCCCAGCATTTT.

This clone occurred once. The DNA for the CDR3 is TGCGCCAGCAGCTTGGTGTTAGCCCCAGATACGCAGTATTTT. This encodes CASSLVLAPDTQYF. The J gene is TRBJ2-3, the V gene TRBV5-1; unclear D gene. The CDR3 loop spans 14 amino acids. The ends were cut back, 0 bases at V and 4 bases at J, with 9 bases in the middle. The germline V gene encodes CDR1 SGHRS and CDR2 YFSETQ. The entire variable domain, with the rest obtained from reference TRBV5-1 and TRBJ2-3, is as follows: KAGVTQTPRYLIKTRGQQVTLSCSPISGHRSVSWYQQTPGQGLQFLFEYFSETQRNKGNFPGRFSGRQFSNSRSEMNVSTLELGDSALYLCASSLVLAPDTQYFGPGTRLTVL.

This rearrangement joins TRBV7-2 to TRBJ2-7; TRBD2 agrees at 7 bases. This CDR3 is built from 16 residues. The trim removed 1 base at V and 0 bases at J, leaving 6 bases unmatched. Germline V gene lookup returns CDR1 SGHTA and CDR2 FQGNSA. The CDR3 sequence is CASSLVVAGTSYEQYF. As DNA, the CDR3 is TGTGCCAGCAGCTTAGTGGTAGCGGGTACCTCCTACGAGCAGTACTTC.

The chain joins TRBV28 to TRBJ2-2; D is ambiguous. The CDR3 contains 12 residues. The V gene lost 7 bases and the J gene lost 5 bases, with 8 bases spanning the gap. Germline CDR1 is MDHEN and CDR2 is SYDVKM. The CDR3 DNA is TGTGCCAGCACCCAGGAGACCGGGGAGCTGTTTTTT. This encodes CASTQETGELFF.

Turning to this clone: Other DNA variants within this sample encode the same CDR3. The chain combines TRBV29-1 with TRBJ2-5; no clear D. CDR1 is SQVTM and CDR2 is ANQGSEA in the germline V gene. The CDR3 consists of 10 residues. The V and J ends lost 7 bases and 5 bases respectively, with 8 bases between them. The CDR3 bases are TGCAGCGCCGCCCAGGAGACCCAGTACTTC. Translated, it gives CSAAQETQYF.